This T cell receptor (beta chain) was observed in a study of cytomegalovirus exposure and HLA in healthy donors. As for the study in general: Approximately 80 million unique TCRs from HLA-typed donors were held in an early data release.

The PCR was carried out with 60 Vbeta primers and 13 Jbeta primers. The assay was immunoSEQ multiplex PCR, and TCRdb's table has in-frame clones only and misses some. This table holds about 160,000 clones, about 80% found once. V was pared by 3 bases and J by 4 bases, with 12 bases between. Germline values: CDR1 SGHVS, CDR2 FQNEAQ. The CDR3 totals 15 residues. Overall study results and limits: Earlier results showed most TCR beta V segments being productive about 87% or about 30% of the time.

This clone was found a few times. Its specificity is unknown. The sequence derives from a man between 18 and 35 years old in good health and CMV-seropositive. The specimen sequenced was PBMCs. V is TRBV7-8 and J is TRBJ2-2; possible D gene TRBD2, 6 bases. The CDR3 nucleotides are TGTGCCAGCAGCTTGGAGGGAATGGGCACCGGGGAGCTGTTTTTT. Encoded protein: CASSLEGMGTGELFF.